The source of this TCR beta chain is a study of response to subunit inactivated influenza vaccine. CDR3 length equals 14 residues. The germline V gene encodes CDR1 LGHDT and CDR2 YNNKEL (reference sequence). The study's findings and limits: Each seasonal influenza vaccination, the authors suggested, recruits few new T cells.

Note on this clonotype: No antigen is known for it. One end of the junction fails to match germline, which may point to a read error.

TCRdb fed the RT-PCR reads into MiXCR, producing one record per CDR3 protein. The sample has about 780,000 distinct CDR3 sequences, roughly 18% seen once. The sample in question was PBMCs from blood, obtained roughly 5 days after vaccination. This clonotype was obtained from a middle-aged man who received an inactivated influenza vaccine. The J gene is TRBJ1-5, the V gene TRBV3-1; tentatively, D is TRBD1 (5 bases). CDR3 region: CARSQATGVQPQHF. The CDR3 DNA reads TGTGCCAGAAGCCAAGCTACGGGGGTGCAGCCCCAGCATTTT.